This T cell receptor beta chain was recovered during a study of post-analysis software for immune sequencing data. Study observations and caveats: A few TRBV segments, TRBV5-6, TRBV5-1 and TRBV20-1 among them, were found more frequent in patients than controls.

Notes on this clonotype: What it binds is unknown.

TCR beta libraries were prepared from cDNA with unique molecular identifiers. TCRdb used MiXCR to reprocess the PCR reads, holding one entry per CDR3 protein. The sample has 450,000 to 700,000 distinct CDR3 sequences, around 40% seen once. There are 15 residues in the CDR3. Germline V gene sequence: CDR1 ENHRY, CDR2 SYGVKD. V dropped 3 bases and J dropped 7; count of bases not matched to a gene: 5. The sequence was obtained from a girl aged 10 to 17 with multiple sclerosis. Sequenced: blood. The V call is TRBV10-3, the J call TRBJ2-4; 11 bases are a match to TRBD1. CDR3 coding DNA: TGTGCCATCAGTGATGTCGGACAGGGGGCGAACATTCAGTACTTC. Its translation is CAISDVGQGANIQYF.